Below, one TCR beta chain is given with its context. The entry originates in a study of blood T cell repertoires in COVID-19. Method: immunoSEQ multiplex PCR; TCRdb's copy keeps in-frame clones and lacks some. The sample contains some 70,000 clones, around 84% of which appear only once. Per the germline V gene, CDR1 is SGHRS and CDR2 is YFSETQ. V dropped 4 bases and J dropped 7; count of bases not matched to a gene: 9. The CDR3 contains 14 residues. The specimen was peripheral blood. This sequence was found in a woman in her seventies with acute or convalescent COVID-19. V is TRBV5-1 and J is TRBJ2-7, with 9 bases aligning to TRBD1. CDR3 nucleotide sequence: TGCGCCAGCAGCACCCGACAGGGGGTGGGTGAGCAGTACTTC. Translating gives CASSTRQGVGEQYF.